The source of this T cell receptor (beta chain) is a study of blood T cells in healthy people across ages. Study-wide background: With template switching, about one barcoded beta molecule was captured per two T cells. The study's findings and limits: Because sorting was not performed, PBMCs prevented conclusive naive versus antigen-experienced comparison.

Per sample, at least 5.5 micrograms of total RNA were extracted. The second PCR ran roughly 7 to 11 cycles with a sample-barcoded 5' primer and J-beta primers. Each cDNA was tagged by a template-switch adaptor containing 12 random nucleotides. TCRdb re-analysed the 5' RACE reads in MiXCR, keeping a single row per CDR3 protein. The sample records 1.5 million to 2 million distinct CDR3 sequences, about 50% being singletons. The germline V gene encodes CDR1 MNHNY and CDR2 SVGAGI (reference sequence). This CDR3 contains 14 residues. Deletions cut 6 bases from V and 7 bases from J, with 19 bases between. This clonotype appeared a few times. Its specificity is unknown.

The V call is TRBV6-6, the J call TRBJ2-7, with D possibly TRBD1 on 6 matching bases. The origin of this receptor is a woman in her thirties or forties in good health. The sequencing input was blood. CDR3 residues: CASSFSRGRGEQYF. In DNA form, the CDR3 reads TGTGCCAGCAGCTTCTCCAGGGGAAGGGGGGAGCAGTACTTC.